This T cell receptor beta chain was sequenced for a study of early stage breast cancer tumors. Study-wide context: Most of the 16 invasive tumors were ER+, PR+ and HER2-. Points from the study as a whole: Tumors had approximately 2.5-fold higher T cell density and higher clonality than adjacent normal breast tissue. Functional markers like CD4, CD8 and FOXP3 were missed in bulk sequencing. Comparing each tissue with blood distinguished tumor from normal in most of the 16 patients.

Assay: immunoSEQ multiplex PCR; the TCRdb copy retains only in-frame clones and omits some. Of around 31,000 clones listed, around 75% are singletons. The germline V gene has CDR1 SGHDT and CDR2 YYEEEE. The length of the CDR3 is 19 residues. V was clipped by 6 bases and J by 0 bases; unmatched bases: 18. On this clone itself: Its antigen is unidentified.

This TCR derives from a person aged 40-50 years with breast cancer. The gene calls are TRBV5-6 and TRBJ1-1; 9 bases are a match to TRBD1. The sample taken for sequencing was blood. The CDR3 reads CASTTFGLRDRDLNTEAFF. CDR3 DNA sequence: TGTGCCAGCACCACTTTTGGGCTACGGGACAGGGACTTGAACACTGAAGCTTTCTTT.